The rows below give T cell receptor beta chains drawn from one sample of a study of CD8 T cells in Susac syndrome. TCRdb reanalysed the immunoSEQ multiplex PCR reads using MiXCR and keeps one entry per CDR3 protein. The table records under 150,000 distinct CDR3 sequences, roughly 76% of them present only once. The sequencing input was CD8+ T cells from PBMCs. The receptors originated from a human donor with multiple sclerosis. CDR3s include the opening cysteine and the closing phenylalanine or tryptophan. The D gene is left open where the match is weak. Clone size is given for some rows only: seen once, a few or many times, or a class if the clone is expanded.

CDR3 protein: CASSLSANQPQHF
CDR3 DNA: TGTGCCAGCAGTTTATCGGCAAACCAGCCCCAGCATTTT
J gene: TRBJ1-5
D gene: NA
clone size: NA
CDR3 length: 13
V gene: TRBV27

CDR3 protein: CASTTGGLAGNEQFF
CDR3 DNA: TGTGCCAGCACAACAGGGGGCCTAGCGGGGAATGAGCAGTTCTTC
J gene: TRBJ2-1
D gene: NA
clone size: NA
CDR3 length: 15
V gene: TRBV27

CDR3 protein: CASSQDSRTVGYGYTF
CDR3 DNA: TGTGCCAGCAGCCAAGATTCCCGGACAGTAGGCTATGGCTACACCTTC
J gene: TRBJ1-2
D gene: NA
clone size: NA
CDR3 length: 16
V gene: TRBV4-2

CDR3 protein: CATSRDEGLGRGYTGELFF
CDR3 DNA: TGTGCCACCAGCAGAGATGAGGGATTAGGCCGAGGGTACACCGGGGAGCTGTTTTTT
J gene: TRBJ2-2
D gene: NA
clone size: NA
CDR3 length: 19
V gene: TRBV15

CDR3 protein: CASSQEYLVGEKLFF
CDR3 DNA: TGCGCCAGCAGCCAAGAATACCTCGTCGGTGAAAAACTGTTTTTT
J gene: TRBJ1-4
D gene: NA
clone size: NA
CDR3 length: 15
V gene: TRBV4-1

CDR3 protein: CSARDQETEYEQYF
CDR3 DNA: TGCAGTGCTAGAGATCAAGAGACAGAGTACGAGCAGTACTTC
J gene: TRBJ2-7
D gene: NA
clone size: NA
CDR3 length: 14
V gene: TRBV20-1

CDR3 protein: CASSLRPDGYEQYF
CDR3 DNA: TGCGCCAGCAGCCTTCGTCCGGACGGTTACGAGCAGTACTTC
J gene: TRBJ2-7
D gene: NA
clone size: NA
CDR3 length: 14
V gene: TRBV4-1

CDR3 protein: CASSLEGEDEETQYF
CDR3 DNA: TGTGCCAGCAGCTTAGAGGGTGAAGATGAAGAGACCCAGTACTTC
J gene: TRBJ2-5
D gene: NA
clone size: NA
CDR3 length: 15
V gene: TRBV7-8

CDR3 protein: CASSFSRPGGSKNIQYF
CDR3 DNA: TGTGCCAGCAGTTTCTCAAGGCCAGGGGGTTCCAAAAACATTCAGTACTTC
J gene: TRBJ2-4
D gene: TRBD1
clone size: NA
CDR3 length: 17
V gene: TRBV12-3/TRBV12-4

CDR3 protein: CASSSFGSTDYNEQFF
CDR3 DNA: TGTGCCAGCAGCTCTTTCGGGAGTACGGACTACAATGAGCAGTTCTTC
J gene: TRBJ2-1
D gene: NA
clone size: NA
CDR3 length: 16
V gene: TRBV7-8

CDR3 protein: CASSEMGGHGDREYNEQFF
CDR3 DNA: TGTGCCAGCAGTGAGATGGGAGGGCATGGGGACAGGGAATACAATGAGCAGTTCTTC
J gene: TRBJ2-1
D gene: TRBD1
clone size: NA
CDR3 length: 19
V gene: TRBV2

CDR3 protein: CASSLPGLQETQYF
CDR3 DNA: TGTGCTAGCAGCTTGCCAGGACTCCAAGAGACCCAGTACTTC
J gene: TRBJ2-5
D gene: NA
clone size: NA
CDR3 length: 14
V gene: TRBV7-7

CDR3 protein: CASTSQGLEEKLFF
CDR3 DNA: TGTGCCAGCACCTCGCAGGGCTTGGAAGAAAAACTGTTTTTT
J gene: TRBJ1-4
D gene: NA
clone size: NA
CDR3 length: 14
V gene: TRBV2

CDR3 protein: CASSYGGQYEQYF
CDR3 DNA: TGTGCCAGCAGTTACGGCGGACAGTACGAGCAGTACTTC
J gene: TRBJ2-7
D gene: NA
clone size: few
CDR3 length: 13
V gene: TRBV6-5

CDR3 protein: CASSQDPTSGAQDTQYF
CDR3 DNA: TGCGCCAGCAGCCAAGATCCGACTAGCGGGGCCCAAGATACGCAGTATTTT
J gene: TRBJ2-3
D gene: TRBD2
clone size: NA
CDR3 length: 17
V gene: TRBV4-3

CDR3 protein: CASSLDKGPIQPQHF
CDR3 DNA: TGTGCCAGCAGCTTGGACAAGGGACCAATTCAGCCCCAGCATTTT
J gene: TRBJ1-5
D gene: NA
clone size: NA
CDR3 length: 15
V gene: TRBV5-5

CDR3 protein: CASSVSRGYNQPQHF
CDR3 DNA: TGTGCCAGCAGCGTCTCCAGGGGCTACAATCAGCCCCAGCATTTT
J gene: TRBJ1-5
D gene: NA
clone size: NA
CDR3 length: 15
V gene: TRBV28

CDR3 protein: CASSGSQNNEQFF
CDR3 DNA: TGTGCCAGCAGTGGGAGCCAGAACAATGAGCAGTTCTTC
J gene: TRBJ2-1
D gene: NA
clone size: NA
CDR3 length: 13
V gene: TRBV2

CDR3 protein: CASSVEYMNTEAFF
CDR3 DNA: TGTGCCAGCAGCGTAGAGTACATGAACACTGAAGCTTTCTTT
J gene: TRBJ1-1
D gene: NA
clone size: NA
CDR3 length: 14
V gene: TRBV9

CDR3 protein: CSASRTSGRRDEQFF
CDR3 DNA: TGCAGTGCTAGTCGGACTAGCGGGAGACGGGATGAGCAGTTCTTC
J gene: TRBJ2-1
D gene: TRBD2
clone size: NA
CDR3 length: 15
V gene: TRBV20-1

CDR3 protein: CASSESGSSYNEQFF
CDR3 DNA: TGTGCCAGCAGTGAGAGTGGAAGCTCCTACAATGAGCAGTTCTTC
J gene: TRBJ2-1
D gene: NA
clone size: NA
CDR3 length: 15
V gene: TRBV6-4

CDR3 protein: CAIREGAQMNTEAFF
CDR3 DNA: TGTGCCATCAGGGAAGGAGCCCAAATGAACACTGAAGCTTTCTTT
J gene: TRBJ1-1
D gene: NA
clone size: NA
CDR3 length: 15
V gene: TRBV10-3

CDR3 protein: CASSMVQGAGQPQHF
CDR3 DNA: TGTGCCAGTAGTATGGTCCAGGGGGCTGGGCAGCCCCAGCATTTT
J gene: TRBJ1-5
D gene: TRBD1
clone size: NA
CDR3 length: 15
V gene: TRBV19

CDR3 protein: CASSPQWDRGRPQYF
CDR3 DNA: TGTGCCAGCAGCCCCCAATGGGACAGGGGGCGACCTCAGTACTTC
J gene: TRBJ2-7
D gene: TRBD1
clone size: NA
CDR3 length: 15
V gene: TRBV2

CDR3 protein: CASSQGNFAGNTIYF
CDR3 DNA: TGTGCCAGCAGCCAAGGAAATTTCGCTGGAAACACCATATATTTT
J gene: TRBJ1-3
D gene: NA
clone size: NA
CDR3 length: 15
V gene: TRBV14

CDR3 protein: CASSTLGTATNEKLFF
CDR3 DNA: TGTGCCAGCAGCACCCTGGGGACGGCAACTAATGAAAAACTGTTTTTT
J gene: TRBJ1-4
D gene: NA
clone size: NA
CDR3 length: 16
V gene: TRBV7-8

CDR3 protein: CASSMTAFTYEQYF
CDR3 DNA: TGTGCCAGTAGTATGACAGCGTTCACCTACGAGCAGTACTTC
J gene: TRBJ2-7
D gene: NA
clone size: NA
CDR3 length: 14
V gene: TRBV19

CDR3 protein: CASTLTGRGTEAFF
CDR3 DNA: TGTGCCAGCACCTTGACAGGGAGGGGCACTGAAGCTTTCTTT
J gene: TRBJ1-1
D gene: TRBD1
clone size: once
CDR3 length: 14
V gene: TRBV12-3/TRBV12-4

CDR3 protein: CASSERGRNEQFF
CDR3 DNA: TGTGCCAGCAGCGAGCGGGGGAGAAATGAGCAGTTCTTC
J gene: TRBJ2-1
D gene: TRBD2
clone size: NA
CDR3 length: 13
V gene: TRBV27

CDR3 protein: CSVGGGEGTGELFF
CDR3 DNA: TGCAGCGTTGGGGGCGGGGAGGGCACCGGGGAGCTGTTTTTT
J gene: TRBJ2-2
D gene: TRBD2
clone size: NA
CDR3 length: 14
V gene: TRBV29-1

CDR3 protein: CATRGGVTEAFF
CDR3 DNA: TGTGCCACCCGCGGGGGGGTCACTGAAGCTTTCTTT
J gene: TRBJ1-1
D gene: NA
clone size: NA
CDR3 length: 12
V gene: TRBV19

CDR3 protein: CASRDSPYGYTF
CDR3 DNA: TGTGCCAGCAGGGACAGCCCCTATGGCTACACCTTC
J gene: TRBJ1-2
D gene: NA
clone size: NA
CDR3 length: 12
V gene: TRBV12-3/TRBV12-4

CDR3 protein: CASSQDPREGDEQFF
CDR3 DNA: TGTGCCAGCAGCCAAGACCCCCGGGAGGGCGATGAGCAGTTCTTC
J gene: TRBJ2-1
D gene: TRBD2
clone size: NA
CDR3 length: 15
V gene: TRBV3-1

CDR3 protein: CASRHRDIVEKLFF
CDR3 DNA: TGTGCAAGTCGCCACCGGGACATCGTTGAAAAACTGTTTTTT
J gene: TRBJ1-4
D gene: NA
clone size: NA
CDR3 length: 14
V gene: TRBV12-2

CDR3 protein: CASSSSLGGRETQYF
CDR3 DNA: TGTGCCAGCAGCTCCTCCCTTGGGGGGCGGGAGACCCAGTACTTC
J gene: TRBJ2-5
D gene: NA
clone size: NA
CDR3 length: 15
V gene: TRBV7-2

CDR3 protein: CASSQDLRVGSYGYTF
CDR3 DNA: TGTGCCAGCAGCCAAGATTTGAGGGTAGGGTCCTATGGCTACACCTTC
J gene: TRBJ1-2
D gene: NA
clone size: NA
CDR3 length: 16
V gene: TRBV3-1

CDR3 protein: CASSPWASGYNEQFF
CDR3 DNA: TGTGCCAGCAGTCCTTGGGCCTCGGGGTACAATGAGCAGTTCTTC
J gene: TRBJ2-1
D gene: NA
clone size: NA
CDR3 length: 15
V gene: TRBV12-3/TRBV12-4

CDR3 protein: CASSQEAEDYGYTF
CDR3 DNA: TGTGCCAGCAGCCAAGAGGCGGAGGACTATGGCTACACCTTC
J gene: TRBJ1-2
D gene: NA
clone size: NA
CDR3 length: 14
V gene: TRBV3-1

CDR3 protein: CASSFEQEGTGELFF
CDR3 DNA: TGTGCCAGCAGTTTCGAGCAGGAGGGGACCGGGGAGCTGTTTTTT
J gene: TRBJ2-2
D gene: NA
clone size: NA
CDR3 length: 15
V gene: TRBV12-3/TRBV12-4

CDR3 protein: CASSLVVKNEQFF
CDR3 DNA: TGTGCCAGCAGCTTAGTTGTAAAAAATGAGCAGTTCTTC
J gene: TRBJ2-1
D gene: NA
clone size: NA
CDR3 length: 13
V gene: TRBV7-9

CDR3 protein: CASSDPGQQPRLGQPQHF
CDR3 DNA: TGTGCCAGCAGTGACCCTGGCCAGCAGCCGCGGTTGGGTCAGCCCCAGCATTTT
J gene: TRBJ1-5
D gene: NA
clone size: once
CDR3 length: 18
V gene: TRBV2

CDR3 protein: CASRYTGELFF
CDR3 DNA: TGCGCCAGCAGATACACCGGGGAGCTGTTTTTT
J gene: TRBJ2-2
D gene: NA
clone size: NA
CDR3 length: 11
V gene: TRBV5-1

CDR3 protein: CASSERTLYGYTF
CDR3 DNA: TGTGCCAGCAGTGAACGGACACTCTATGGCTACACCTTC
J gene: TRBJ1-2
D gene: NA
clone size: NA
CDR3 length: 13
V gene: TRBV28

CDR3 protein: CASSDSYGQGGYNEQFF
CDR3 DNA: TGTGCCAGCAGCGATTCATACGGACAGGGAGGCTACAATGAGCAGTTCTTC
J gene: TRBJ2-1
D gene: TRBD1
clone size: NA
CDR3 length: 17
V gene: TRBV9

CDR3 protein: CASSFLSENNEQFF
CDR3 DNA: TGTGCCAGCAGTTTCCTGTCAGAAAACAATGAGCAGTTCTTC
J gene: TRBJ2-1
D gene: NA
clone size: NA
CDR3 length: 14
V gene: TRBV27

CDR3 protein: CASSQEAEVGPSLEAGANVLTF
CDR3 DNA: TGTGCCAGCAGCCAAGAGGCGGAGGTTGGCCCCTCGTTGGAAGCTGGGGCCAACGTCCTGACTTTC
J gene: TRBJ2-6
D gene: NA
clone size: NA
CDR3 length: 22
V gene: TRBV3-1

CDR3 protein: CASSQRPESGGDTQYF
CDR3 DNA: TGTGCCAGCAGTCAGCGGCCAGAGTCAGGAGGAGATACGCAGTATTTT
J gene: TRBJ2-3
D gene: NA
clone size: NA
CDR3 length: 16
V gene: TRBV6-1

CDR3 protein: CASSPQRDRGYNEQFF
CDR3 DNA: TGTGCCAGCAGCCCTCAGAGGGACAGGGGGTACAATGAGCAGTTCTTC
J gene: TRBJ2-1
D gene: TRBD1
clone size: NA
CDR3 length: 16
V gene: TRBV11-2

CDR3 protein: CASSELGAEVTGNGYTF
CDR3 DNA: TGTGCCAGCAGTGAGCTGGGGGCGGAGGTGACAGGGAATGGCTACACCTTC
J gene: TRBJ1-2
D gene: TRBD1
clone size: NA
CDR3 length: 17
V gene: TRBV6-1

CDR3 protein: CASSFSGTVNIQYF
CDR3 DNA: TGTGCCAGCAGTTTTTCCGGGACAGTAAACATTCAGTACTTC
J gene: TRBJ2-4
D gene: TRBD1
clone size: once
CDR3 length: 14
V gene: TRBV12-3/TRBV12-4

CDR3 protein: CASSSSGGDTQYF
CDR3 DNA: TGTGCCAGCAGTTCTAGCGGGGGAGATACGCAGTATTTT
J gene: TRBJ2-3
D gene: TRBD2
clone size: NA
CDR3 length: 13
V gene: TRBV27

CDR3 protein: CASSVSSGGAKDEQFF
CDR3 DNA: TGTGCCAGCAGCGTATCTAGCGGGGGGGCTAAGGATGAGCAGTTCTTC
J gene: TRBJ2-1
D gene: TRBD2
clone size: NA
CDR3 length: 16
V gene: TRBV9

CDR3 protein: CSAQDSRGHGTDTQYF
CDR3 DNA: TGCAGCGCTCAGGACAGTCGGGGGCATGGCACAGATACGCAGTATTTT
J gene: TRBJ2-3
D gene: NA
clone size: NA
CDR3 length: 16
V gene: TRBV29-1